One and the same sample provided the 12 T cell receptor beta chains below, sequenced in a study of regulatory T cells in long-lasting Graves disease listed by TCRdb under 2021. Library preparation used multiplex PCR. Reads for this sample came from an Illumina HiSeq 4000. CDR3 regions were amplified by Arm-PCR with iRepertoire HTBI primers to construct TCR beta libraries. Using fastp at Q25 and MiXCR, TCRdb reprocessed the public reads and kept productive beta chains. Entries are consolidated by CDR3 protein sequence, retaining the most common genes and DNA. The table for this sample lists about half a million distinct CDR3 sequences; 12% of them were counted only once. The top ten hold roughly 9.3% of the sample. The meaning of the sample's time point label: newly diagnosed GD, antithyroid drugs for less than 3 months. RNA was extracted from PBMCs in TRIzol for both TCR sequencing and RNA sequencing.

This same sample was also taken into another study, of T cells in Graves' hyperthyroidism and ophthalmopathy.

The material was peripheral blood mononuclear cells (PBMCs), obtained at new diagnosis, from a patient treated with antithyroid drugs. The receptors shown here come from a woman under 40 with Graves disease. Donor details come from another sample of the same person, matched by shared clones.

This clonotype was counted at least ten times. The CDR3: CASRMKGVGANVLTF. DNA for the CDR3: TGTGCCAGCAGAATGAAGGGCGTTGGGGCCAACGTCCTGACTTTC. This chain links TRBV27 with TRBJ2-6, with D unresolved. From germline, CDR1 is MNHEY and CDR2 SMNVEV (reference sequence). Trimming took off 6 bases at V and 3 bases at J, with 12 bases between the two ends. The CDR3 loop spans 15 amino acids.

This clonotype was seen a handful of times. The gene calls are TRBV19 and TRBJ1-2; 10 bases are shared with TRBD1. Germline assignment: CDR1 LNHDA and CDR2 SQIVND (reference sequence). The CDR3 spans 14 residues. Trimming at V came to 4 bases and at J to 2 bases, leaving 1 base not matched to a gene. The CDR3 here is CASSRGQGNYGYTF. The CDR3 DNA reads as TGTGCCAGTAGTAGGGGACAGGGGAACTATGGCTACACCTTC.

Many counts were recorded for this clonotype. The rearrangement links TRBV25-1 to TRBJ2-1; a possible D gene is TRBD2 (6 bases). The V gene lost 3 bases and the J gene lost 4 bases, with 13 bases spanning the gap. Germline-derived CDR1 and CDR2 are MGHDK and SYGVNS. The CDR3 sequence is 15 residues long. CDR3 sequence (DNA): TGTGCCAGCAGTGATCCAGAGGGAGGATACAATGAGCAGTTCTTC. As protein: CASSDPEGGYNEQFF.

This clonotype occurred many times. This chain connects TRBV6-1 to TRBJ2-7; 12 positions match TRBD2. There are 13 residues in the CDR3. V was pared by 5 bases and J by 10 bases, with 6 bases of the junction left unmatched. Germline V gene data show CDR1 as MNHNS and CDR2 as SASEGT. The CDR3 spells CASSLTTSGSQYF. The CDR3 DNA follows: TGTGCCAGCAGTCTCACGACTAGCGGGAGCCAGTACTTC.

The table lists this clonotype with a few counts. The V gene is TRBV20-1, the J gene TRBJ1-1; tentatively, D is TRBD1 (5 bases). V lost 5 bases and J 1 base, leaving 11 bases between the germline ends. This CDR3 is built from 13 residues. Germline CDR1 is DFQATT and CDR2 is SNEGSKA (reference sequence). CDR3: CSARYRSNTEAFF. The DNA for the CDR3 is TGCAGTGCTCGATACAGGTCGAACACTGAAGCTTTCTTT.

This clonotype was counted at least ten times. The chain is built from TRBV12-3 or TRBV12-4 and TRBJ1-6; TRBD1 is a possible D gene (6 bases). Trimming took off 4 bases at V and 5 bases at J, with 18 bases between the two ends. The CDR3 extends over 17 amino acids. CDR3 nucleotide sequence: TGTGCCAGCAGTTCGACAGGTGGTTGGAGACATAATTCACCCCTCCACTTT. Residues: CASSSTGGWRHNSPLHF.

This clonotype appeared many times. This chain uses TRBV7-2 with TRBJ2-5; unclear D gene. The CDR3 length is 13 residues. Germline V gene lookup returns CDR1 SGHTA and CDR2 FQGNSA. The V end lost 6 bases, the J end lost 2 bases, and 10 bases lay between the germline ends. CDR3 sequence: CASRFRPQETQYF. Written as DNA, the CDR3 is TGTGCCAGCAGGTTTCGCCCACAAGAGACCCAGTACTTC.

In this sample, this clonotype turned up a few times. The genes are TRBV5-6 and TRBJ2-2; D may correspond to TRBD1 or TRBD2 (5 bases each). V dropped 2 bases and J dropped 3 bases, with 17 bases sitting between them. The CDR3 contains 17 residues. The germline gives CDR1 SGHDT, CDR2 YYEEEE. The CDR3 is CASSFRDRGSDTGELFF. Here the CDR3 DNA reads TGTGCCAGCAGCTTCAGGGATCGAGGGAGTGACACCGGGGAGCTGTTTTTT.

The chain is built from TRBV19 and TRBJ2-6; the D is unclear. The germline CDR1 and CDR2 sequences are LNHDA and SQIVND (reference sequence). The CDR3 totals 14 residues. V was trimmed by 4 bases and J by 2 bases, leaving 6 bases between them. CDR3 amino acids: CASSTYAGANVLTF. The CDR3 DNA reads TGTGCCAGTAGTACCTATGCTGGGGCCAACGTCCTGACTTTC.

There are a few counts of this clonotype. The chain recombines TRBV30 with TRBJ2-3; D gene unclear. This CDR3 is 11 amino acids long. Germline CDR1 and CDR2: GTSNPN and SVGIG (reference sequence). The germline V and J ends were trimmed by 0 bases and 8 bases, with 6 bases remaining between them. This CDR3 is CAWSVSSTQYF. The CDR3 nucleotides are TGTGCCTGGAGTGTCTCTAGTACGCAGTATTTT.

This clonotype came up many times. The chain carries TRBV10-3 and TRBJ1-2, with no clear D. Germline-derived CDR1 and CDR2 are ENHRY and SYGVKD. Trimming left V 0 bases short and J 6 bases short, with 8 bases between. The CDR3 spans 13 residues. The CDR3 region is CAISESAAHGYTF. The CDR3 DNA follows: TGTGCCATCAGTGAGTCGGCAGCGCATGGCTACACCTTC.

This chain uses TRBV12-3 or TRBV12-4 with TRBJ2-1; 10 bases are shared with TRBD2. After removal of 7 bases from V and 2 bases from J, the junction contained 17 bases not matched to a gene. The CDR3 totals 19 residues. CDR3 sequence: CASTTEGVAGGRPYNEQFF. The CDR3 nucleotides are TGTGCCAGCACCACGGAGGGAGTAGCGGGAGGAAGACCCTACAATGAGCAGTTCTTC.